This T cell receptor beta chain was recovered during a study of cytomegalovirus exposure and HLA in healthy donors. Overall study results and limits: Productive rates of about 87% or about 30% were seen for most TCR beta V segments in an earlier analysis. Sequence variants that were highly shared formed a cluster that was likely a sequencing artifact. In a later analysis, DRB1 alleles had the most associated TCRs; HLA-C alleles the fewest.

V lost 5 bases and J lost 4; bases outside the gene matches: 3. This CDR3 spans 13 amino acids. Germline CDR1 is SGHNT and CDR2 is YENEEA. It was with 60 Vbeta and 13 Jbeta primers that the PCR ran. Assay: immunoSEQ multiplex PCR; the TCRdb copy retains only in-frame clones and omits some. The table has 150,000 to 200,000 clones, approximately 86% seen once. In regard to this clone: Its antigen is as yet unknown.

Sample: PBMCs. The J gene is TRBJ1-1, the V gene TRBV11-3; 8 bases line up with TRBD1. This TCR derives from a boy younger than 10 in good health and CMV-seronegative. The CDR3 nucleotides read TGTGCCAGCAGCCTCAGGGGGCGCACTGAAGCTTTCTTT. The encoded protein is CASSLRGRTEAFF.